Described below is a single TCR beta chain sequence and its context. The source of the sample is a study of memory CD4+ T cells and cytomegalovirus serostatus. Germline CDR1 reads KGHSH; CDR2 reads LQKENI. V dropped 3 bases and J dropped 3 bases, with 9 bases sitting between them. The CDR3 contains 14 residues. Single viable CD3+CD4+CD8-CD45RO+ cells were sorted as the memory CD4+ T cells. As handled by the study authors: Out-of-frame sequences were removed, leaving a few million distinct TCRbeta sequences. Assay used: immunoSEQ multiplex PCR; TCRdb lists only in-frame clones, some missing. The D gene and trimming were derived from the DNA, and the V and J assignments and clone size from that table. This table has about 82,000 clones, approximately 84% appearing once.

Sequenced input: memory CD4+ T cells from blood. The chain combines TRBV18 with TRBJ1-3; tentative D call: TRBD1 (5 bases). The receptor was isolated from an adult in good health and CMV-seronegative. Here the CDR3 reads CASSPPGNGNTIYF. The CDR3 coding sequence is TGTGCCAGCTCACCCCCAGGGAATGGAAACACCATATATTTT.